This entry lists 18 T cell receptor beta chains sequenced from one sample in a study of blood T cell repertoires in COVID-19. Data came from immunoSEQ multiplex PCR; TCRdb stores just in-frame clones and leaves some out. This table holds a few hundred thousand clones, approximately 91% found once. The sequencing sample was made of peripheral blood. All receptors come from a man aged 45 to 65 with COVID-19, enrolled during active disease.

This rearrangement joins TRBV5-4 to TRBJ2-2; 7 bases align to TRBD1. The germline CDR1 and CDR2 sequences are SGHNT and YYREEE (reference sequence). The ends lost 2 bases at V and 5 bases at J; junction bases unmatched: 6. CDR3 length: 15 residues. The CDR3 region is CASSFPGQRTGELFF. The CDR3 DNA follows: TGTGCCAGCAGCTTCCCGGGACAGAGGACCGGGGAGCTGTTTTTT.

This chain joins TRBV5-8 and TRBJ1-4, with TRBD1 matching over 7 bases. V lost 4 bases to trimming and J lost 0 bases; unmatched junction nucleotides: 9. This CDR3 comprises 17 residues. Germline values: CDR1 SGHTS, CDR2 YDEGEE. The CDR3 spells CASSPPGTVATNEKLFF. The CDR3 DNA reads as TGTGCCAGCAGCCCCCCCGGGACAGTCGCAACTAATGAAAAACTGTTTTTT.

This clone was found a few times. V is TRBV5-6 and J is TRBJ2-7; TRBD1 matches at 9 bases. The CDR3 contains 15 residues. Germline CDR1 SGHDT, CDR2 YYEEEE. Trimming removed 4 bases from V and 7 bases from J; junction bases left unmatched: 12. The CDR3 reads CASSQINRDRAEQYF. CDR3 in DNA: TGTGCCAGCAGCCAGATTAATCGGGACAGGGCAGAGCAGTACTTC.

The V call is TRBV9, the J call TRBJ2-6; D uncertain. The germline CDR1 and CDR2 sequences are SGDLS and YYNGEE. Between the trimmed V and J ends, which lost 3 bases and 2 bases, there was a span of 12 bases. There are 16 residues in the CDR3. DNA of the CDR3: TGTGCCAGCAGCGCCGGTCCGAGTGCTGGGGCCAACGTCCTGACTTTC. Translated, it gives CASSAGPSAGANVLTF.

The chain is built from TRBV7-9 and TRBJ2-3; no clear D. V was clipped by 5 bases and J by 3 bases, with 9 bases between them. The CDR3 extends over 13 amino acids. Germline V gives CDR1 SEHNR, CDR2 FQNEAQ (reference sequence). In nucleotides, the CDR3 is TGTGCCAGCAGCACCCCTAGAACAGATACGCAGTATTTT. It yields the protein CASSTPRTDTQYF.

The chain employs TRBV19 and TRBJ1-1; 10 bases agree with TRBD1. After removal of 1 base from V and 5 bases from J, the junction contained 1 base not matched to a gene. This CDR3 region has 14 residues. Looked up from germline, CDR1 is LNHDA and CDR2 is SQIVND (reference sequence). CDR3 coding DNA: TGTGCCAGTAGTATAGGGACAGGGGGTACTGAAGCTTTCTTT. This sequence encodes CASSIGTGGTEAFF.

CDR3 residues: CSAWTSSQETQYF. The CDR3 coding sequence is TGCAGCGCCTGGACTAGCTCCCAAGAGACCCAGTACTTC. The J gene is TRBJ2-5, the V gene TRBV29-1; TRBD2 agrees at 8 bases. Germline CDR1 and CDR2: SQVTM and ANQGSEA. This CDR3 spans 13 amino acids. J gave up 1 base and V 7 bases, and 5 bases lay outside the gene matches.

This clone was recorded only once. This chain links TRBV5-4 with TRBJ2-1; 8 bases match TRBD2. Germline CDR1 is SGHNT and CDR2 is YYREEE (reference sequence). The CDR3 length is 14 residues. V lost 4 bases to trimming and J lost 4 bases; unmatched junction nucleotides: 4. This CDR3 is CASSPGLVYNEQFF. For the CDR3, the DNA is TGTGCCAGCAGCCCGGGACTAGTTTACAATGAGCAGTTCTTC.

The genes are TRBV11-2 and TRBJ2-7; D is possibly TRBD1 (6 bases). Per germline, CDR1 SGHAT and CDR2 FQNNGV. V was cut by 1 base and J by 3 bases, with 16 bases left in between. CDR3 length: 16 residues. The CDR3: CASSLAITGRGYEQYF. Here the CDR3 DNA reads TGTGCCAGCAGCTTAGCCATTACAGGGAGAGGCTACGAGCAGTACTTC.

This chain uses TRBV6-5 with TRBJ1-5; 7 nucleotides agree with TRBD1. The V segment lost 5 bases and the J segment 6 bases; nucleotides outside the gene matches: 7. This CDR3 is 14 amino acids long. Germline V gene data show CDR1 as MNHEY and CDR2 as SVGAGI. The CDR3 reads CASSQTGRGQPQHF. DNA for the CDR3: TGTGCCAGCAGTCAGACAGGGCGGGGTCAGCCCCAGCATTTT.

This clone was seen only once. The chain's CDR3 is CASSVKQGAGGELFF. The DNA for the CDR3 is TGTGCCAGCAGCGTAAAACAGGGGGCCGGCGGGGAGCTGTTTTTT. The rearrangement uses TRBV9 and TRBJ2-2; 9 bases fit TRBD1. Germline-derived CDR1 and CDR2 are SGDLS and YYNGEE. The junction had 5 bases not matched to a gene; V was cut back by 1 base and J by 7 bases. This CDR3 has 15 residues.

The chain has TRBV5-4 and TRBJ2-1; 13 positions agree with TRBD2. The CDR3 consists of 15 residues. CDR1 is SGHNT and CDR2 is YYREEE in the germline V gene (reference sequence). V was clipped by 9 bases and J by 2 bases; unmatched bases: 5. In DNA, the CDR3 is TGTGCCACCAGGGGGACTAGCGGGACCTACAATGAGCAGTTCTTC. This encodes CATRGTSGTYNEQFF.

The chain couples TRBV3-1 (or the pseudogene TRBV3-2) to TRBJ2-5; 7 bases match TRBD1. The V gene's germline CDR1 is LGHDT and CDR2 YNNKEL (reference sequence). CDR3 length equals 15 residues. Trimming cost V 1 base and J 5 bases; bases outside gene matches: 7. CDR3 bases: TGTGCCAGCAGCCAAGCGGATCAGACAGGGGAGACCCAGTACTTC. Its protein is CASSQADQTGETQYF.

The chain joins TRBV6-5 to TRBJ2-7; tentative D call: TRBD2 (6 bases). The CDR3 spans 14 residues. Trimming left V 6 bases short and J 3 bases short, with 15 bases between. CDR1 is MNHEY, CDR2 SVGAGI, per germline. The CDR3 is CASRGVAELYEQYF. CDR3 in DNA: TGTGCCAGCAGGGGGGTAGCGGAACTCTACGAGCAGTACTTC.

The rearrangement uses TRBV7-2 and TRBJ2-7, with D possibly being TRBD2 (6 bases). CDR1 and CDR2 (germline): SGHTA, FQGNSA. The length of the CDR3 is 15 residues. The V end lost 5 bases, the J end lost 3 bases, and 17 bases lay between the germline ends. DNA of the CDR3: TGTGCCAGCAGCCCGCCAGCGGGCGGTCGCTACGAGCAGTACTTC. Translated, it gives CASSPPAGGRYEQYF. Full variable domain (missing parts from reference TRBV7-2 and TRBJ2-7): GAGVSQSPSNKVTEKGKDVELRCDPISGHTALYWYRQSLGQGLEFLIYFQGNSAPDKSGLPSDRFSAERTGGSVSTLTIQRTQQEDSAVYLCASSPPAGGRYEQYFGPGTRLTVT.

V usage is TRBV7-8 and J usage is TRBJ1-5; D gene unclear. This CDR3 contains 13 residues. V shed 7 bases and J shed 2 bases, with 9 bases lying between them. Per germline, CDR1 SGHVS and CDR2 FQNEAQ. CDR3 sequence: CASKPRGNQPQHF. DNA of the CDR3: TGTGCCAGCAAACCGCGGGGCAATCAGCCCCAGCATTTT. The variable domain in full, with the rest retrieved from reference TRBV7-8 and TRBJ1-5, is GAGVSQSPRYKVAKRGQDVALRCDPISGHVSLFWYQQALGQGPEFLTYFQNEAQLDKSGLPSDRFFAERPEGSVSTLKIQRTQQEDSAVYLCASKPRGNQPQHFGDGTRLSIL.

The chain uses TRBV30 and TRBJ2-1; 13 nucleotides align to TRBD2. J gave up 7 bases and V 3 bases, and 3 bases lay outside the gene matches. Looked up from germline, CDR1 is GTSNPN and CDR2 is SVGIG (reference sequence). This CDR3 contains 14 residues. CDR3 DNA: TGTGCCTGGAGCGCGGGACTAGCGGGGAATGAGCAGTTCTTC. Translating it yields CAWSAGLAGNEQFF.

The chain employs TRBV11-1 and TRBJ2-7; a weak D match, TRBD2 (7 bases). Looked up from germline, CDR1 is SGHAT and CDR2 is FQDESV (reference sequence). The CDR3 extends over 15 amino acids. Trimming pared 8 bases from V and 7 bases from J, leaving 24 bases between. The CDR3 sequence: CASYIPPQGGVEQYF. CDR3 sequence (DNA): TGTGCCAGCTATATTCCTCCACAGGGAGGGGTAGAGCAGTACTTC.